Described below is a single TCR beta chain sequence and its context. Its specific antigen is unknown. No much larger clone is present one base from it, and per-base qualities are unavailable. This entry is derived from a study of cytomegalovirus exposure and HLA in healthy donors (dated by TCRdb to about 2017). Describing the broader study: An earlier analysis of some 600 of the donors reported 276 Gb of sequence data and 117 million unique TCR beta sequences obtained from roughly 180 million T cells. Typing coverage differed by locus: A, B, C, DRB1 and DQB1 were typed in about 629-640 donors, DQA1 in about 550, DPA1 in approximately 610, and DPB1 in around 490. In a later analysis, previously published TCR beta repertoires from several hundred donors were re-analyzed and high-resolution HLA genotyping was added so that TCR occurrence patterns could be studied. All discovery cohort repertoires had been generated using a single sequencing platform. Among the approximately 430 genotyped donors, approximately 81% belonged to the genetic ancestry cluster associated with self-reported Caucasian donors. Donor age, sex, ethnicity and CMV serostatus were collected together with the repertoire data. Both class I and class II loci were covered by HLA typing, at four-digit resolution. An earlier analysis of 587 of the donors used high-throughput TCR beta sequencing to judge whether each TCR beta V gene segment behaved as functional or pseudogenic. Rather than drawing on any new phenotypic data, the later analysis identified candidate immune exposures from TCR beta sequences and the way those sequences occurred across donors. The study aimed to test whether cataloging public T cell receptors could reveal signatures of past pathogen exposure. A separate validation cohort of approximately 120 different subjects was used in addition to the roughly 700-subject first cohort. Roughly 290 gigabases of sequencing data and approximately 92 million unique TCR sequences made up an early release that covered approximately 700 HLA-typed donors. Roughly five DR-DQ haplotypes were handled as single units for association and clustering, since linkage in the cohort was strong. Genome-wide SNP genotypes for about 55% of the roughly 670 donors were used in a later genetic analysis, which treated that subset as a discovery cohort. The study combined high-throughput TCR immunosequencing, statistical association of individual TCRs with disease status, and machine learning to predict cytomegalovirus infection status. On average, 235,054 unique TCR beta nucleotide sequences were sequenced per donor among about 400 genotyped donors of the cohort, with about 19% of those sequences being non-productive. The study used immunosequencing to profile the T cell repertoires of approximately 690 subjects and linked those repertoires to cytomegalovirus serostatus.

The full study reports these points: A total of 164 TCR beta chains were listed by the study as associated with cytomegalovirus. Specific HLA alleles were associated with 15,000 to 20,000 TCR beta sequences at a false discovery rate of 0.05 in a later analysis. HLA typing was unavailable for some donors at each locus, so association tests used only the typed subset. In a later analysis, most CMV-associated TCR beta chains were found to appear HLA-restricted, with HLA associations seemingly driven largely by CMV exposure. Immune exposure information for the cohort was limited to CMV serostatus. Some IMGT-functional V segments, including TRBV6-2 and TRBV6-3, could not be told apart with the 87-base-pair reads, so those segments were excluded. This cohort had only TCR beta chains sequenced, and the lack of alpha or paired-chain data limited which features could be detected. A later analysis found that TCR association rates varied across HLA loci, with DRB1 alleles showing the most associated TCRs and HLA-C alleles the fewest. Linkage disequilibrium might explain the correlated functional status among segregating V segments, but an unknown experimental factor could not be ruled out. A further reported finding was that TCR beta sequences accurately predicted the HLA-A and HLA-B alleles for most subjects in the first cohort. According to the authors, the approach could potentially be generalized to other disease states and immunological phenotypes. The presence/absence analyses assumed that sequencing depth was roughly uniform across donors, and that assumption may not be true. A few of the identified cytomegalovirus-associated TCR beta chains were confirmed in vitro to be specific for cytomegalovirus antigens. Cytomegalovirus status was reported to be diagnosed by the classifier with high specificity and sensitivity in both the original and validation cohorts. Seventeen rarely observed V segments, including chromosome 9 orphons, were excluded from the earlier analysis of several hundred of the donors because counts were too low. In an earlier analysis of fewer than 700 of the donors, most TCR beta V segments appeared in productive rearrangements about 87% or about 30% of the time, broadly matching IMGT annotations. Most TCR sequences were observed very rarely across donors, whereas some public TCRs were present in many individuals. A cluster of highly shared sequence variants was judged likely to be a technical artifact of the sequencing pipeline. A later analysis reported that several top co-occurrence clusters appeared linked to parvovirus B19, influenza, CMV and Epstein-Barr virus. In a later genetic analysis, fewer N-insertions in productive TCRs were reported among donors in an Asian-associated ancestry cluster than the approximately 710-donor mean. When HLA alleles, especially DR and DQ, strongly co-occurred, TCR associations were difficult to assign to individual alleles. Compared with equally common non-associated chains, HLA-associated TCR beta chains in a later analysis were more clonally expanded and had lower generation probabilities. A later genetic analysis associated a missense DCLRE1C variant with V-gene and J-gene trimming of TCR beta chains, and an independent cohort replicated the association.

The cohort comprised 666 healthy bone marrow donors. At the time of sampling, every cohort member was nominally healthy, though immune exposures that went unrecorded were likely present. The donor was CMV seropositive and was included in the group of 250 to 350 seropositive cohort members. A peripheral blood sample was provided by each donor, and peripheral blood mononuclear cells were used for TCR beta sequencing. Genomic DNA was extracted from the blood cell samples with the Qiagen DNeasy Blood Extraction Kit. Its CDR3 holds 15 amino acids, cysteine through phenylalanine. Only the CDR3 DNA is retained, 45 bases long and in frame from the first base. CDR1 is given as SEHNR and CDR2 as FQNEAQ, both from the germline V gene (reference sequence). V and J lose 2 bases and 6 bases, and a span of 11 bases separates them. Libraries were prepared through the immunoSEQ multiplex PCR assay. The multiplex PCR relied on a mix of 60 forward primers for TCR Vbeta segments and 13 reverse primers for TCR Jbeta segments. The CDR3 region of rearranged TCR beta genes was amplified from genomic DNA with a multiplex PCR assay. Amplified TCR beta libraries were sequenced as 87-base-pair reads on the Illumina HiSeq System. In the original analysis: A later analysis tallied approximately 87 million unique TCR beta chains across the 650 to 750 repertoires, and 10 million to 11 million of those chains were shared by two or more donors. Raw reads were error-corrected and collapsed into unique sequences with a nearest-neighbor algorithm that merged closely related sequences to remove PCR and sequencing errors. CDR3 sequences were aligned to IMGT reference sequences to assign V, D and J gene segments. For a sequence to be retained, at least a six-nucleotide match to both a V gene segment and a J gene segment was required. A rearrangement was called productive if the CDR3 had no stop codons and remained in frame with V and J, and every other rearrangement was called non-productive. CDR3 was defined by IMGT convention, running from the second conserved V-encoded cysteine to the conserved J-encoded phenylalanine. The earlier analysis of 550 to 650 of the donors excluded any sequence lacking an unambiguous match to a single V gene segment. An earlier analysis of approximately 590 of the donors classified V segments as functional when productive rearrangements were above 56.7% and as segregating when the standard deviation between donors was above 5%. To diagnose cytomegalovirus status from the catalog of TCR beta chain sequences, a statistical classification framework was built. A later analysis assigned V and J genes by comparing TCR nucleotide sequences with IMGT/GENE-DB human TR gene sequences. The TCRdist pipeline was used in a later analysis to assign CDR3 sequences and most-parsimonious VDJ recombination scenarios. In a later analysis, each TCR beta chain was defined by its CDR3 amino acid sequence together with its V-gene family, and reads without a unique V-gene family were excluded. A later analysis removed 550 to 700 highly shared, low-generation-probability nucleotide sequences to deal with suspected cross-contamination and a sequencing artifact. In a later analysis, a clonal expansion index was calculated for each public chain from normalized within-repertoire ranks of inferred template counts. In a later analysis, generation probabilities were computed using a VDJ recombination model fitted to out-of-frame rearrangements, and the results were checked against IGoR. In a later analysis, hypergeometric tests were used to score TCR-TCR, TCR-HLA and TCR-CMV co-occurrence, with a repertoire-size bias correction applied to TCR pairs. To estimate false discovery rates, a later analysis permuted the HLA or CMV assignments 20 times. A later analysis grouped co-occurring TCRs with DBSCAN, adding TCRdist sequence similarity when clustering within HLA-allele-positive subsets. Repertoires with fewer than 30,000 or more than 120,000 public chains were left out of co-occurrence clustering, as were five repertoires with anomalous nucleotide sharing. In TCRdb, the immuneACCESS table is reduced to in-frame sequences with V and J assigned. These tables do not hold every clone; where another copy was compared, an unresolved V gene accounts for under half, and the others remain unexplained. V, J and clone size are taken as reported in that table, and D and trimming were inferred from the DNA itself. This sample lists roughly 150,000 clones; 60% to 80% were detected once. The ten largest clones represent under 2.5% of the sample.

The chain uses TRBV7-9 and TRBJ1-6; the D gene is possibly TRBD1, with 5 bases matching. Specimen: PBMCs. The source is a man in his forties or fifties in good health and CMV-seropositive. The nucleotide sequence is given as TGTGCCAGCAGCTTACGGCAGGGCCCTAATTCACCCCTCCACTTT. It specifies CASSLRQGPNSPLHF.